The clone carrying this T cell receptor (beta chain) was seen once. Its antigen is unidentified. Donors likely had unrecorded immune exposures despite being nominally healthy when sampled. This sample was taken from a study of cytomegalovirus exposure and HLA in healthy donors. Germline assignment: CDR1 SNHLY and CDR2 FYNNEI. Trimming removed 6 bases from V and 1 base from J; junction bases left unmatched: 8. The CDR3 consists of 15 residues. The study's findings and limits: At a 0.05 false discovery rate, a later analysis found over 15,000 TCR beta sequences to be associated with HLA alleles. Highest at DRB1 and lowest at HLA-C, TCR association rates differed among HLA loci in a later analysis.

The PCR employed 60 Vbeta primers together with 13 Jbeta primers. TCRdb keeps only in-frame clones here, not all; method: immunoSEQ multiplex PCR. Seen here are 100,000 to 150,000 clones, around 82% observed once, and the top ten hold 9.5% to 13%. The chain links TRBV2 to TRBJ2-7; TRBD1 matches at 8 bases. The sample was PBMCs. The source is a man under 40 in good health and CMV-seropositive. The CDR3 DNA sequence: TGTGCCAGCAGCGCCGACAGGGGAGAATCCTACGAGCAGTACTTC. Amino acids: CASSADRGESYEQYF.